Sequencing of this TCR beta chain was carried out in a study of blood T cell repertoires in COVID-19. Study overall: PBMCs, B-cell-depleted T cells, or T cells provided the cDNA or gDNA that made up the material.

The table came from immunoSEQ multiplex PCR; TCRdb's copy has only in-frame clones and leaves some out. The sample lists some 260,000 clones, 85% to 90% occurring once. Per germline, CDR1 SGHNT and CDR2 YENEEA. Deletions cut 4 bases from V and 3 bases from J, with 10 bases between. The CDR3 length is 14 residues. The source is a man at least 80 years old with acute or convalescent COVID-19. The sample was peripheral blood. The chain couples TRBV11-3 to TRBJ2-1; D gene ambiguous. The CDR3 region is CASSYGSLYNEQFF. Written as DNA, the CDR3 is TGTGCCAGCAGCTATGGCTCTCTCTACAATGAGCAGTTCTTC.